One and the same sample provided the 26 T cell receptor beta chains below, sequenced in a study of OX40 agonist ivuxolimab in advanced cancers. Here immunoSEQ multiplex PCR was the method, and the copy in TCRdb shows in-frame clones only, minus some. Of fewer than 40,000 clones in the sample, over 60% were seen once. This sample comprised CD4+ or CD8+ T cells sorted from blood, obtained in a trial of the OX40 agonist ivuxolimab. These TCRs come from an adult with an advanced solid tumor such as melanoma, head and neck, liver or kidney cancer.

This chain's CDR3 is CAWSLPGYGYTF. CDR3 in DNA: TGTGCCTGGAGTCTTCCAGGGTATGGCTACACCTTC. The chain couples TRBV30 to TRBJ1-2; possible D gene TRBD1, 5 bases. Germline V gene data show CDR1 as GTSNPN and CDR2 as SVGIG (reference sequence). Trimming stripped 2 bases from V and 5 bases from J, with 9 bases between. The CDR3 has 12 residues.

In DNA, the CDR3 is TGTGCCAGTCGAGAGGGGGTTTACTACAATGAGCAGTTCTTC. Encoded protein: CASREGVYYNEQFF. This chain uses TRBV27 with TRBJ2-1; D possibly corresponds to TRBD1 (6 bases). V dropped 9 bases and J dropped 3 bases, with 15 bases sitting between them. CDR1 and CDR2 from the germline V gene are MNHEY and SMNVEV (reference sequence). This CDR3 contains 14 residues.

V gene TRBV29-1 combines with J gene TRBJ1-1; 8 positions match TRBD1. Trimming cost V 3 bases and J 0 bases; bases outside gene matches: 6. Looked up from germline, CDR1 is SQVTM and CDR2 is ANQGSEA. CDR3 length: 15 residues. The CDR3 sequence is CSVDPQGALNTEAFF. CDR3 DNA: TGCAGCGTTGACCCCCAGGGGGCATTGAACACTGAAGCTTTCTTT.

The CDR3 spells CASSLAPWGTGNSPLHF. The CDR3 DNA reads as TGTGCCAGCAGCTTGGCCCCCTGGGGGACAGGGAATTCACCCCTCCACTTT. The chain is built from TRBV5-4 and TRBJ1-6; the match to TRBD1 covers 9 bases. CDR1 is SGHNT and CDR2 is YYREEE in the germline V gene (reference sequence). J was trimmed by 7 bases and V by 0 bases; bases with no gene match: 8. The CDR3 has 17 residues.

The sample holds a few counts of this clone. The chain joins TRBV27 to TRBJ2-5; D possibly corresponds to TRBD1 (6 bases). Germline loops: CDR1 MNHEY, CDR2 SMNVEV (reference sequence). V was shortened by 4 bases and J by 4 bases, with 16 bases between the two germline ends. The CDR3 loop spans 15 amino acids. Here the CDR3 DNA reads TGTGCCAGCAGTTCAAGCAAACAGGGCCGAGAGACCCAGTACTTC. Translated: CASSSSKQGRETQYF.

In regard to this clone: Distinct nucleotide sequences in the sample also encode this CDR3. The chain recombines TRBV9 with TRBJ2-7; D possibly corresponds to TRBD1 (7 bases). This CDR3 has 15 amino acids. Trimming pared 0 bases from V and 0 bases from J, leaving 10 bases between. CDR1 is SGDLS and CDR2 is YYNGEE in the germline V gene. The CDR3 is CASSVGGDSSYEQYF. CDR3 nucleotide sequence: TGTGCCAGCAGCGTAGGGGGGGACAGCTCCTACGAGCAGTACTTC.

The chain joins TRBV4-1 to TRBJ1-4; 11 nucleotides line up with TRBD1. CDR1 is MGHRA, CDR2 YSYEKL, per germline. V trimming: 3 bases; J trimming: 5 bases; junction bases outside the gene matches: 5. CDR3 size: 16 residues. The CDR3 loop reads CASSQGQGVLNEKLFF. For the CDR3, the DNA is TGCGCCAGCAGCCAGGGACAGGGGGTATTGAATGAAAAACTGTTTTTT.

DNA for the CDR3: TGTGCCACCAGAAACGGACTCTCCTACGAGCAGTACTTC. Amino acid sequence: CATRNGLSYEQYF. The J gene is TRBJ2-7, the V gene TRBV15, with D maybe TRBD2 (5 bases). Germline CDR1 is LNHNV and CDR2 is YYDKDF (reference sequence). V was trimmed by 6 bases and J by 0 bases, leaving 9 bases between them. The CDR3 has 13 residues.

The CDR3 region is CASSIKGTNYGYTF. CDR3 nucleotide sequence: TGTGCCAGTAGTATTAAGGGAACCAACTATGGCTACACCTTC. The chain has TRBV19 and TRBJ1-2, with unresolved D. V lost 3 bases, J lost 2 bases, and 10 bases lay in between. CDR1 and CDR2 from the germline V gene are LNHDA and SQIVND (reference sequence). The CDR3 loop spans 14 amino acids.

The CDR3 protein is CASSQDLRVGLGNEQFF. The DNA of the CDR3 is TGCGCCAGCAGCCAGGACCTCAGGGTGGGCCTTGGGAATGAGCAGTTCTTC. The V and J genes are TRBV4-1 and TRBJ2-1; perhaps TRBD1 as D (5 bases). The V and J ends lost 3 bases and 7 bases respectively, with 22 bases between them. Per germline, CDR1 MGHRA and CDR2 YSYEKL. The CDR3 is 17 amino acids.

V and J are TRBV11-2 and TRBJ2-3, with no clear D. Germline V gene sequence: CDR1 SGHAT, CDR2 FQNNGV. The CDR3 runs to 15 residues. The ends were cut back, 1 base at V and 0 bases at J, with 8 bases in the middle. CDR3 in DNA: TGTGCCAGCAGCTTAGCAGGCACTAGCACAGATACGCAGTATTTT. Its translation: CASSLAGTSTDTQYF.

The chain links TRBV27 to TRBJ2-5; 10 bases match TRBD1. The CDR3 extends over 16 amino acids. V shed 4 bases, J shed 3 bases, and the junction held 8 bases outside the gene matches. Per the germline V gene, CDR1 is MNHEY and CDR2 is SMNVEV (reference sequence). In DNA, the CDR3 is TGTGCCAGCAGTTCAAAGACAGGGGGCACCAAAGAGACCCAGTACTTC. Translating gives CASSSKTGGTKETQYF.

This clone was seen a single time. This chain links TRBV14 with TRBJ2-2; possible D gene TRBD2, 6 bases. Trimming removed 3 bases from V and 9 bases from J, with 8 bases in between. From germline, CDR1 is SGHDN and CDR2 FVKESK. This CDR3 region has 12 residues. The CDR3 reads CASSQGGRELFF. In nucleotides, the CDR3 is TGTGCCAGCAGCCAGGGGGGAAGGGAGCTGTTTTTT.

This clone came up a few times. The rearrangement uses TRBV30 and TRBJ1-1; D call uncertain. This CDR3 region has 14 residues. CDR1 and CDR2 (germline): GTSNPN, SVGIG (reference sequence). Between the trimmed V and J ends, which lost 3 bases and 6 bases, there was a span of 17 bases. Here the CDR3 reads CAWRVRAISAEAFF. As DNA, the CDR3 is TGTGCCTGGAGGGTCCGGGCGATAAGTGCTGAAGCTTTCTTT.

The chain uses TRBV7-3 and TRBJ1-2; the D is unclear. In germline, CDR1 is SGHTA, CDR2 FQGTGA. The CDR3 is 12 residues long. V lost 3 bases and J lost 0, with 2 bases in between. CDR3 nucleotides: TGTGCCAGCAGCTTCCCTAACTATGGCTACACCTTC. Translation: CASSFPNYGYTF.

This clone was observed a single time. The chain joins TRBV27 to TRBJ1-6; D is perhaps TRBD1 (6 bases). Germline V gene data show CDR1 as MNHEY and CDR2 as SMNVEV (reference sequence). Trimming cost V 8 bases and J 7 bases, with 15 bases left between them. The CDR3 spans 14 residues. CDR3: CASPGQLLNSPLHF. The CDR3 coding sequence is TGTGCCAGCCCTGGACAGTTGTTAAATTCACCCCTCCACTTT.

Concerning this clone itself: One base away lies a much larger clone, so this may be a sequencing read error. The chain combines TRBV5-1 with TRBJ2-2; D is uncertain. V dropped 3 bases and J dropped 2 bases, with 14 bases sitting between them. CDR3 length: 16 residues. Germline CDR1 is SGHRS and CDR2 is YFSETQ. The CDR3 is CASSSDSLYNTGELFF. CDR3 DNA sequence: TGCGCCAGCAGCTCAGACTCTCTATATAACACCGGGGAGCTGTTTTTT.

The chain recombines TRBV19 with TRBJ2-7; D perhaps matches TRBD1 (6 bases). The germline gives CDR1 LNHDA, CDR2 SQIVND (reference sequence). Trimming took 4 bases from V and 3 from J, leaving 13 bases between them. The CDR3 extends over 14 amino acids. The CDR3 loop is CASSRSQGIYEQYF. The CDR3 nucleotides read TGTGCCAGTAGTAGATCTCAGGGGATCTACGAGCAGTACTTC. Full variable domain (remainder filled in from reference TRBV19 and TRBJ2-7): DGGITQSPKYLFRKEGQNVTLSCEQNLNHDAMYWYRQDPGQGLRLIYYSQIVNDFQKGDIAEGYSVSREKKESFPLTVTSAQKNPTAFYLCASSRSQGIYEQYFGPGTRLTVT.

CDR3 sequence reads: CASSGRGTYEQYF. CDR3 DNA sequence: TGTGCCAGCAGTGGGCGGGGAACCTACGAGCAGTACTTC. V is TRBV6-1 and J is TRBJ2-7, with D possibly being TRBD2 (6 bases). CDR1 is MNHNS, CDR2 SASEGT, per germline. The CDR3 is made up of 13 amino acids. V lost 4 bases and J 2 bases, leaving 9 bases between the germline ends.

The chain has TRBV10-2 and TRBJ2-4; weak D call: TRBD1 (6 bases). The CDR3 runs to 13 residues. The V end was cut by 5 bases, the J end by 7 bases, with 12 bases between. Germline CDR1 is WSHSY and CDR2 is SAAADI. The DNA of the CDR3 is TGCGCCAGCAGTCAGGGGACGGGGAACATTCAGTACTTC. It codes for CASSQGTGNIQYF.

This clone appeared once. The gene calls are TRBV7-2 and TRBJ1-1; D call uncertain. V was trimmed by 5 bases and J by 3 bases, leaving 16 bases between them. The CDR3 is 15 amino acids. Germline assignment: CDR1 SGHTA and CDR2 FQGNSA. The CDR3 DNA reads as TGTGCCAGCAGCGTCGACGTATCAGAAGACACTGAAGCTTTCTTT. Protein sequence: CASSVDVSEDTEAFF.

The chain combines TRBV28 with TRBJ2-3, with 11 nucleotides matching TRBD2. Germline values: CDR1 MDHEN, CDR2 SYDVKM. Trimming removed 6 bases from V and 5 bases from J; junction bases left unmatched: 10. This CDR3 is 16 amino acids long. In DNA, the CDR3 is TGTGCCAGCAGGACTTTAGCGGGGGGGCTTGGAGATACGCAGTATTTT. This gives the protein CASRTLAGGLGDTQYF.

This clone was counted a few times. The CDR3 loop reads CASSPGSTGWNGYTF. For the CDR3, the DNA is TGTGCCAGCAGTCCGGGAAGCACAGGGTGGAATGGCTACACCTTC. V and J are TRBV6-5 and TRBJ1-2; D is perhaps TRBD1 (6 bases). The V end was cut by 5 bases, the J end by 6 bases, with 19 bases between. The CDR3 is 15 amino acids. CDR1 is MNHEY, CDR2 SVGAGI, per germline.

This clone was picked up a small number of times. The gene calls are TRBV5-1 and TRBJ2-6; D not certain. The V gene's germline CDR1 is SGHRS and CDR2 YFSETQ. Trimming cost V 1 base and J 0 bases, with 5 bases left between them. This CDR3 has 15 residues. The CDR3 here is CASSLQVSGANVLTF. In nucleotides, the CDR3 is TGCGCCAGCAGCTTGCAGGTCTCTGGGGCCAACGTCCTGACTTTC.

V is TRBV10-3 and J is TRBJ2-7; TRBD1 might be the D (5 bases). This CDR3 has 12 residues. Trimming removed 4 bases at V and 3 bases at J, with 7 bases between. CDR1 is ENHRY, CDR2 SYGVKD, per germline. CDR3 region: CAISGDSYEQYF. CDR3 coding DNA: TGTGCCATCAGTGGCGACAGCTACGAGCAGTACTTC.

This rearrangement joins TRBV6-5 to TRBJ2-7; 8 bases agree with TRBD1. Germline V gene data show CDR1 as MNHEY and CDR2 as SVGAGI. V dropped 0 bases and J dropped 3; count of bases not matched to a gene: 1. The CDR3 runs to 14 residues. The CDR3 DNA follows: TGTGCCAGCAGTTACTCAGGACAGGGCTACGAGCAGTACTTC. Encoded protein: CASSYSGQGYEQYF.